Listed below are T cell receptor beta chains from one sample, sequenced in a study of T cell changes during pregnancy in multiple sclerosis. Profiling relied on immunoSEQ multiplex PCR, and the TCRdb table lists in-frame clones only, not all of them. This sample has some 95,000 clones, with almost 95% found just once. The sample here was peripheral blood, taken in the first trimester of pregnancy. The receptors were sampled from a female donor with multiple sclerosis, enrolled in a pregnancy study. CDR3s leave out the opening cysteine and the closing phenylalanine or tryptophan. A D gene is named only where the DNA matches it firmly.

ASSWRLAGGPDTQY	TRBD2	TRBV7-2	TRBJ2-3
ASSSRGTDGYT	TRBD1	TRBV7-9	TRBJ1-2
ASSHPRNRGGNQPQH	TRBD1	TRBV28	TRBJ1-5
ASILSGTGSTGELF	TRBD1	TRBV7-6	TRBJ2-2
ASSTGTGASSPYGYT	TRBD1	TRBV19	TRBJ1-2
ASSPQGRNQPQH	.	TRBV5-6	TRBJ1-5
AWRGTGVGGYT	TRBD1	TRBV30	TRBJ1-2
ASSNEGWIQDEQF	.	TRBV14	TRBJ2-1
ASSFGTGSTDTQY	TRBD1	TRBV7-3	TRBJ2-3
ASSIMGQTYEQY	TRBD1	TRBV19	TRBJ2-7
ASSLGTRAETQY	TRBD2	TRBV7-9	TRBJ2-5
ASSLLQGAEQY	TRBD1	TRBV5-1	TRBJ2-7
ANETGGSEKLF	.	TRBV21-1	TRBJ1-4
ASSSLASNTGELF	.	TRBV5-1	TRBJ2-2
ASSLSSGAYEQY	TRBD2	TRBV5-1	TRBJ2-7
SVTIGGRSSYNEQF	.	TRBV29-1	TRBJ2-1
ASSLGSNEQF	.	TRBV7-9	TRBJ2-1
ASSQDLASGEQY	TRBD2	TRBV4-2	TRBJ2-7
ASSRTNTGELF	.	TRBV11-2	TRBJ2-2
ASSHTSAGVYEQY	TRBD2	TRBV28	TRBJ2-7
ASSYDSNYGYT	.	TRBV6-6	TRBJ1-2
ASSFDVGNRGV	TRBD1	TRBV5-4	TRBJ2-1
AWGRGSYEQY	.	TRBV30	TRBJ2-7
ASSPDRGRTNEQF	TRBD1	TRBV7-2	TRBJ2-1
ASMRIGQGPRDYGYT	TRBD1	TRBV19	TRBJ1-2
ASTDRGWTDTQY	TRBD1	TRBV28	TRBJ2-3
ASSFGYYNTEAF	.	TRBV28	TRBJ1-1
ASSTDFSGNTIY	.	TRBV5-1	TRBJ1-3
ASSWKGSPSGNTIY	.	TRBV5-6	TRBJ1-3
ATSRGSSYEQY	.	TRBV15	TRBJ2-7
ASSVLALQDTQY	.	TRBV9	TRBJ2-3
ASSDGTTYEQY	.	TRBV9	TRBJ2-7
ASSLERFTGELF	.	TRBV5-1	TRBJ2-2
AWSVDSWSRRDLRWYTEAF	.	TRBV30	TRBJ1-1
ASSLRDLSYEQY	.	TRBV7-9	TRBJ2-7
ASRTGTGVYYEQY	TRBD1	TRBV27	TRBJ2-7
ASSLWGQLNTEAF	.	TRBV28	TRBJ1-1
ASSLTGQGVYEQY	TRBD1	TRBV7-3	TRBJ2-7
ASSPWDSNTEAF	.	TRBV5-4	TRBJ1-1
ASSRQTTDTQY	.	TRBV7-3	TRBJ2-3
ASSFQNTGELF	.	TRBV5-1	TRBJ2-2
ASSRDTAPNYGYT	.	TRBV18	TRBJ1-2
ASSIWGVGYQPQH	.	TRBV19	TRBJ1-5
ASSLTGGTYNEQF	TRBD2	TRBV5-4	TRBJ2-1
ASSQELSGANVLT	.	TRBV4-2	TRBJ2-6
ASSEYDSANYGYT	.	TRBV28	TRBJ1-2
ASRHRDGNEQF	.	TRBV14	TRBJ2-1
ASSPLRDRGYNEQF	TRBD1	TRBV5-1	TRBJ2-1
ASSPPAGSSGANVLT	.	TRBV18	TRBJ2-6
ASSTRTADEQF	.	TRBV6-1	TRBJ2-1
ASSFTIAGGPEAF	TRBD1	TRBV7-2	TRBJ1-1
ASKASGLQETQY	TRBD2	TRBV2	TRBJ2-5